The clone carrying this TCR beta chain has just a few counts. Its antigen is unknown. The data were obtained in a study of T cells in Graves' hyperthyroidism and ophthalmopathy. Findings and caveats of the study: From stable hyperthyroidism, ophthalmopathy was set apart by a 13 V-J model.

RNA transcripts served as the template for amplifying TCR beta CDR3 regions. An initial round of RT-PCR targeting the TCR CDR3 relied on the HTBI primer set. Using its own MiXCR run on the multiplex PCR reads, TCRdb lists one record per CDR3 protein. The table lists 600,000 to 900,000 distinct CDR3 sequences, about 15% of them singletons. CDR3 size: 15 residues. Trimming removed 3 bases from V and 3 bases from J, with 14 bases in between. Looked up from germline, CDR1 is MNHGY and CDR2 is SVAAGI. Sequencing used blood. The genes are TRBV6-9 and TRBJ1-1; unclear D gene. The sequence was collected from a man in his late teens or twenties with Graves' hyperthyroidism. The CDR3 nucleotides are TGTGCCAGCAGTTACCTGGGGTCTTTGGACACTGAAGCTTTCTTT. Its translation is CASSYLGSLDTEAFF.